This TCR beta chain was identified during a study of metastatic and nonmetastatic thyroid tumors. Whole-study context: Comparative analysis of repertoires was undertaken across blood and tumor or nodule tissue obtained from malignant and benign thyroid patients.

General observations from the study: Versus benign nodules, malignant thyroid tumors reportedly had significantly higher TCR beta diversity, in blood and tumor.

None of the patients had undergone any treatment ahead of thyroid surgery. TCRdb reprocessed the PCR reads using MiXCR. The table includes about 39,000 clones, approximately 20% detected once. About this clone: The antigen is undetermined.

This receptor was obtained from a female donor with papillary thyroid cancer or a benign thyroid nodule (not recorded which). Some clones in this sample may be carry-over from other donors' samples. The sequencing sample was made of tumor tissue.

The DNA for the CDR3 is TGTGCCAGCAGTCCCCGACGGTGGGCCTACGAGCAGTACTTC. Amino acid sequence: CASSPRRWAYEQYF. V and J are TRBV27 and TRBJ2-7; D is undetermined. The V gene's germline CDR1 is MNHEY and CDR2 SMNVEV (reference sequence). The V end was cut by 5 bases, the J end by 2 bases, with 13 bases between. The CDR3 contains 14 residues.